A single sample gave rise to the 13 T cell receptor beta chains below, sequenced in a study of blood T cell repertoires in COVID-19 (dated by TCRdb to the early 2020s). Receptor libraries were prepared by the immunoSEQ multiplex PCR assay. The source is immuneACCESS, and TCRdb retained only in-frame sequences with V and J called. Part of the clones is not carried over; for the studies checked, unresolved V genes explain less than half of this, and the remainder is unexplained. The sample profile shows more than 250,000 clones; roughly 86% of them were found once. The top ten constitute roughly 2.1% of the sample. The sample comprised peripheral blood. The receptors derive from a woman aged 25-40 years who had recovered from COVID-19.

The DNA for the CDR3 is TGTGCCACCAGCAGAGATCAGGGGGCGCGAACCGGGGAGCTGTTTTTT. As protein: CATSRDQGARTGELFF. The J gene is TRBJ2-2, the V gene TRBV15; 8 positions agree with TRBD1. The V gene end was trimmed by 0 bases and the J gene end by 5 bases; junction bases not matched to a gene: 5. Germline V gene sequence: CDR1 LNHNV, CDR2 YYDKDF (reference sequence). The CDR3 loop spans 16 amino acids. The full variable domain, completed using reference TRBV15 and TRBJ2-2, is DAMVIQNPRYQVTQFGKPVTLSCSQTLNHNVMYWYQQKSSQAPKLLFHYYDKDFNNEADTPDNFQSRRPNTSFCFLDIRSPGLGDTAMYLCATSRDQGARTGELFFGEGSRLTVL.

The J gene is TRBJ1-1, the V gene TRBV27; D remains unclear. V lost 5 bases and J 1 base, leaving 11 bases between the germline ends. The CDR3 has 14 amino acids. Germline V lookup: CDR1 MNHEY, CDR2 SMNVEV (reference sequence). CDR3 bases: TGTGCCAGCAGTCTCCGCACAGAGAACACTGAAGCTTTCTTT. It encodes CASSLRTENTEAFF.

The chain couples TRBV7-2 to TRBJ2-7, with 9 bases lining up with TRBD2. The CDR3 has 15 amino acids. V dropped 5 bases and J dropped 4; count of bases not matched to a gene: 9. Germline V gene lookup returns CDR1 SGHTA and CDR2 FQGNSA. CDR3 sequence reads: CASSPGLADLYEQYF. The DNA of the CDR3 is TGTGCCAGCAGCCCGGGACTAGCCGATTTGTACGAGCAGTACTTC.

The gene calls are TRBV29-1 and TRBJ1-5, with 12 positions matching TRBD1. CDR1 is SQVTM and CDR2 is ANQGSEA in the germline V gene. Germline trimming cut 6 bases from V and 8 bases from J; bases unmatched to any gene: 5. This CDR3 is 13 amino acids long. The CDR3 bases are TGCAGCGTCGGGACAGGGGGCCTGGAGCCCCAGCATTTT. Protein product: CSVGTGGLEPQHF.

The chain links TRBV30 to TRBJ2-3, with TRBD1 as a possible D gene (5 bases). CDR3 length: 17 residues. V lost 0 bases to trimming and J lost 0 bases, with 16 bases between them. Per germline, CDR1 GTSNPN and CDR2 SVGIG (reference sequence). The CDR3 DNA sequence: TGTGCCTGGAGTGTAATGGTGGGCAGGGCTAGCACAGATACGCAGTATTTT. Translating gives CAWSVMVGRASTDTQYF. Looking up the rest from reference TRBV30 and TRBJ2-3 gives the full variable domain: SQTIHQWPATLVQPVGSPLSLECTVEGTSNPNLYWYRQAAGRGLQLLFYSVGIGQISSEVPQNLSASRPQDRQFILSSKKLLLSDSGFYLCAWSVMVGRASTDTQYFGPGTRLTVL.

The genes are TRBV7-9 and TRBJ2-7; 10 bases agree with TRBD1. The CDR3 extends over 15 amino acids. Germline CDR1 reads SEHNR; CDR2 reads FQNEAQ (reference sequence). Trimming removed 5 bases from V and 4 bases from J; junction bases left unmatched: 8. As DNA, the CDR3 is TGTGCCAGCAGCACCCGGGACAGGGGTAATTACGAGCAGTACTTC. Residues: CASSTRDRGNYEQYF.

Here the CDR3 reads CASSVTGNEQYF. DNA of the CDR3: TGTGCCAGTAGTGTTACAGGTAACGAGCAGTACTTC. The V gene is TRBV19, the J gene TRBJ2-7; the D gene is possibly TRBD1 (5 bases). Germline values: CDR1 LNHDA, CDR2 SQIVND (reference sequence). With 5 bases removed from V and 5 bases from J, the gap between germline ends came to 10 bases. CDR3 length: 12 residues.

Turning to this clone: One end of the junction does not line up with germline, which may come from a read error. CDR3 DNA sequence: TGCGCCAGCAGTCAAGGCCTAGCGGGGGGATACTTCACAGATACGCAGTATTTT. As protein: CASSQGLAGGYFTDTQYF. The V call is TRBV4-1, the J call TRBJ2-3; TRBD2 matches at 11 bases. Germline assignment: CDR1 MGHRA and CDR2 YSYEKL. This CDR3 comprises 18 residues.

The V and J genes are TRBV4-3 and TRBJ2-3; TRBD2 agrees at 15 bases. There are 18 residues in the CDR3. CDR1 and CDR2 from the germline V gene are LGHNA and YSLEER. V dropped 3 bases and J dropped 1; count of bases not matched to a gene: 5. CDR3 region: CASSQGLAGGQGTDTQYF. The CDR3 DNA follows: TGCGCCAGCAGCCAGGGACTAGCGGGGGGACAGGGCACAGATACGCAGTATTTT.

This sequence joins TRBV10-3 and TRBJ2-3; 8 bases line up with TRBD2. Germline V lookup: CDR1 ENHRY, CDR2 SYGVKD. There are 18 residues in the CDR3. V shed 0 bases, J shed 2 bases, and the junction held 10 bases outside the gene matches. Written as DNA, the CDR3 is TGTGCCATCAGTGAGTCTAGCGGGGACCTCATTCTCACAGATACGCAGTATTTT. Translation gives CAISESSGDLILTDTQYF.

This sequence joins TRBV24-1 and TRBJ2-6; D is perhaps TRBD2 (6 bases). Germline-derived CDR1 and CDR2 are KGHDR and SFDVKD. V lost 2 bases and J 5 bases, leaving 12 bases between the germline ends. The CDR3 loop spans 16 amino acids. CDR3: CATSDSEGTWANVLTF. The CDR3 nucleotides read TGTGCCACCAGTGATTCAGAGGGGACTTGGGCCAACGTCCTGACTTTC.

The CDR3 DNA follows: TGTGCCAGTAGTATGATGCAGGGGGGCTCCTACGAGCAGTACTTC. Encoded protein: CASSMMQGGSYEQYF. J is TRBJ2-7 and V is TRBV19, with D possibly TRBD1 on 7 matching bases. From germline, CDR1 is LNHDA and CDR2 SQIVND (reference sequence). V was pared by 3 bases and J by 0 bases, with 12 bases between. There are 15 residues in the CDR3.

The chain joins TRBV18 to TRBJ2-5, with 12 bases aligning to TRBD1. Germline lookup yields CDR1 KGHSH and CDR2 LQKENI. V lost 3 bases, J lost 5 bases, and 7 bases stayed unmatched. The CDR3 loop spans 16 amino acids. DNA of the CDR3: TGTGCCAGCTCACCTGCCGGGACAGGGGGCGGGGAGACCCAGTACTTC. This translates into CASSPAGTGGGETQYF.